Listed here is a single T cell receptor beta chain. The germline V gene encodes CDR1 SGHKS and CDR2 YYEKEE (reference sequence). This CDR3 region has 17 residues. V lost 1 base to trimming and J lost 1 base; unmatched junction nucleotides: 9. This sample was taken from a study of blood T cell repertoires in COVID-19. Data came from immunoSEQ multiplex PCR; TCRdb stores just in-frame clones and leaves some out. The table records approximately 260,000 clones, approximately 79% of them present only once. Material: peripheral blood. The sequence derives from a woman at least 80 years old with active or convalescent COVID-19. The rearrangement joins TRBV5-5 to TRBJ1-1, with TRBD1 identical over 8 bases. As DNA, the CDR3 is TGTGCCAGCAGCTTGTCTCCACTAACAGGGGGGAACACTGAAGCTTTCTTT. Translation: CASSLSPLTGGNTEAFF.